These 27 T cell receptor beta chains were sequenced from one sample in a study of T cells in Graves' hyperthyroidism and ophthalmopathy. TCR beta CDR3 sequences were amplified from RNA transcripts. The HTBI set primed first-round TCR CDR3 RT-PCR. MiXCR, run by TCRdb on the multiplex PCR reads, gives a single entry per CDR3 protein. Seen here are about 540,000 distinct CDR3 sequences, around 46% observed once, and the top ten hold 8.2%. Sequenced: peripheral blood or thyroid tissue (not recorded which). The receptors were sampled from a woman aged 18-30 years with Graves' hyperthyroidism.

The table lists this clonotype with a few counts. The chain joins TRBV24-1 to TRBJ1-2; the match to TRBD1 covers 9 bases. The germline V gene encodes CDR1 KGHDR and CDR2 SFDVKD. The V and J ends lost 9 bases and 7 bases, in that order; junction bases with no gene match: 14. The CDR3 sequence is 15 residues long. The CDR3 coding sequence is TGTGCCACCCCTCCTAGGACAGGGGTTGTGGCTGGCTACACCTTC. It encodes CATPPRTGVVAGYTF.

This clonotype was observed a handful of times. This rearrangement joins TRBV9 to TRBJ1-3; D is perhaps TRBD1 (5 bases). CDR3 length: 15 amino acids. Trimming cost V 4 bases and J 0 bases, with 11 bases left between them. Looked up from germline, CDR1 is SGDLS and CDR2 is YYNGEE. The CDR3 bases are TGTGCCAGCAGCCCACACAGGAGCTCTGGAAACACCATATATTTT. Translation: CASSPHRSSGNTIYF.

The rearrangement joins TRBV7-9 to TRBJ2-7, with D unclear. The ends were cut back, 3 bases at V and 4 bases at J, with 13 bases in the middle. Germline assignment: CDR1 SEHNR and CDR2 FQNEAQ (reference sequence). This CDR3 comprises 14 residues. CDR3: CASSLARWGYEQYF. CDR3 in DNA: TGTGCCAGCAGCTTGGCTCGCTGGGGTTACGAGCAGTACTTC. The complete variable domain, with remaining parts taken from reference TRBV7-9 and TRBJ2-7, reads DTGVSQNPRHKITKRGQNVTFRCDPISEHNRLYWYRQTLGQGPEFLTYFQNEAQLEKSRLLSDRFSAERPKGSFSTLEIQRTEQGDSAMYLCASSLARWGYEQYFGPGTRLTVT.

This clonotype was detected once. The rearrangement uses TRBV2 and TRBJ2-2; 13 bases map to TRBD2. J gave up 3 bases and V 6 bases, and 4 bases lay outside the gene matches. Germline V gives CDR1 SNHLY, CDR2 FYNNEI. The CDR3 has 16 residues. This CDR3 is CASSHGLAGDTGELFF. The CDR3 DNA sequence: TGTGCCAGCAGCCACGGACTAGCGGGAGACACCGGGGAGCTGTTTTTT. The entire variable domain, with the rest obtained from reference TRBV2 and TRBJ2-2, is as follows: EPEVTQTPSHQVTQMGQEVILRCVPISNHLYFYWYRQILGQKVEFLVSFYNNEISEKSEIFDDQFSVERPDGSNFTLKIRSTKLEDSAMYFCASSHGLAGDTGELFFGEGSRLTVL.

This clonotype showed up just a few times. The chain is built from TRBV5-6 and TRBJ1-4; unclear D gene. V was trimmed by 0 bases and J by 0 bases, leaving 6 bases between them. Germline V CDR1 and CDR2: SGHDT, YYEEEE. The CDR3 covers 15 residues. The CDR3 spells CASSLAVATNEKLFF. DNA of the CDR3: TGTGCCAGCAGCTTGGCTGTTGCAACTAATGAAAAACTGTTTTTT.

This clonotype was picked up many times. The V call is TRBV29-1, the J call TRBJ1-1; D remains unclear. The CDR3 runs 14 residues. Trimming stripped 1 base from V and 3 bases from J, with 12 bases between. Germline V CDR1 and CDR2: SQVTM, ANQGSEA. CDR3 in amino acids: CSVEVEAIYTEAFF. In nucleotides, the CDR3 is TGCAGCGTTGAAGTCGAGGCGATTTACACTGAAGCTTTCTTT.

This clonotype came up once. The chain links TRBV25-1 to TRBJ1-2; the D is unclear. The CDR3 contains 15 residues. Germline lookup yields CDR1 MGHDK and CDR2 SYGVNS. With 4 bases removed from V and 4 bases from J, the gap between germline ends came to 16 bases. CDR3 residues: CASSAPQRVTYGYTF. The CDR3 bases are TGTGCCAGCAGTGCTCCCCAGCGGGTAACCTATGGCTACACCTTC.

The chain is built from TRBV29-1 and TRBJ1-2; D perhaps matches TRBD1 (5 bases). Germline CDR1 reads SQVTM; CDR2 reads ANQGSEA. V lost 0 bases to trimming and J lost 7 bases, with 15 bases between them. This CDR3 region has 14 residues. The CDR3: CSVEDRGRDVGYTF. CDR3 DNA sequence: TGCAGCGTTGAAGATCGGGGCAGGGACGTTGGCTACACCTTC.

This clonotype appeared a few times. The chain links TRBV7-2 to TRBJ1-3, with D maybe TRBD1 (5 bases). The CDR3 has 15 amino acids. CDR1 and CDR2 (germline): SGHTA, FQGNSA. V dropped 4 bases and J dropped 2 bases, with 12 bases sitting between them. In DNA, the CDR3 is TGTGCCAGCAGCTCCCGGACACCACCTGGAAACACCATATATTTT. This sequence encodes CASSSRTPPGNTIYF.

The V call is TRBV6-1, the J call TRBJ1-2, with TRBD1 matching over 9 bases. The CDR3 contains 14 residues. Germline V gives CDR1 MNHNS, CDR2 SASEGT. V dropped 6 bases and J dropped 6; count of bases not matched to a gene: 8. The CDR3 loop reads CASSVKTGGDGYTF. CDR3 sequence (DNA): TGTGCCAGCAGCGTTAAGACAGGGGGAGATGGCTACACCTTC.

J is TRBJ2-2 and V is TRBV24-1; 13 positions match TRBD2. Per germline, CDR1 KGHDR and CDR2 SFDVKD. V was clipped by 3 bases and J by 7 bases; unmatched bases: 10. The CDR3 is 18 residues long. CDR3 residues: CATSDPTSGRAWIGELFF. The DNA of the CDR3 is TGTGCCACCAGTGATCCCACTAGCGGGAGGGCCTGGATCGGGGAGCTGTTTTTT.

This clonotype showed up many times. The junction departs from the called germline gene at one end, perhaps through a read error. The V gene is TRBV15, the J gene TRBJ1-5, with 7 bases identical to TRBD1. The CDR3 has 16 amino acids. Per the germline V gene, CDR1 is LNHNV and CDR2 is YYDKDF (reference sequence). CDR3 bases: TGTGCCACCAGTCCAGACCCCCGGGGACAGCTTCAGGCCCAGCATTTT. Protein: CATSPDPRGQLQAQHF.

This chain uses TRBV29-1 with TRBJ2-2, with D unclear. V lost 6 bases to trimming and J lost 0 bases, with 14 bases between them. Germline V gene data show CDR1 as SQVTM and CDR2 as ANQGSEA. The CDR3 spans 15 residues. CDR3 nucleotide sequence: TGCAGCGTAGCACACAAGGACCCGAACACCGGGGAGCTGTTTTTT. Translated, it gives CSVAHKDPNTGELFF.

This clonotype was seen at least ten times. The rearrangement joins TRBV13 to TRBJ1-2, with 7 bases identical to TRBD1. The CDR3 runs to 15 residues. The V segment lost 5 bases and the J segment 3 bases; nucleotides outside the gene matches: 9. Germline V gene sequence: CDR1 PRHDT, CDR2 FYEKMQ (reference sequence). For the CDR3, the DNA is TGTGCCAGCAGCACCATGACAGGGAAAGACTATGGCTACACCTTC. The encoded protein is CASSTMTGKDYGYTF. Drawing the rest from reference TRBV13 and TRBJ1-2, the complete variable domain is AAGVIQSPRHLIKEKRETATLKCYPIPRHDTVYWYQQGPGQDPQFLISFYEKMQSDKGSIPDRFSAQQFSDYHSELNMSSLELGDSALYFCASSTMTGKDYGYTFGSGTRLTVV.

This clonotype occurred a few times. The rearrangement links TRBV19 to TRBJ2-6, with D possibly matching TRBD2 (5 bases). V was cut by 7 bases and J by 0 bases, with 10 bases left in between. The CDR3 is 15 residues long. Germline CDR1 and CDR2: LNHDA and SQIVND (reference sequence). CDR3 sequence (DNA): TGTGCCAGTACCCGGACTCCCTCTGGGGCCAACGTCCTGACTTTC. The encoded protein is CASTRTPSGANVLTF.

The chain recombines TRBV9 with TRBJ1-4; D remains ambiguous. Germline loops: CDR1 SGDLS, CDR2 YYNGEE. This CDR3 has 16 residues. V lost 4 bases and J 3 bases, leaving 16 bases between the germline ends. The CDR3 coding sequence is TGTGCCAGCAGCCCAGGTCACGCGAAGGCTAATGAAAAACTGTTTTTT. As protein: CASSPGHAKANEKLFF.

This chain uses TRBV10-3 with TRBJ1-6; D possibly corresponds to TRBD1 (5 bases). The length of the CDR3 is 16 residues. With 3 bases removed from V and 9 bases from J, the gap between germline ends came to 18 bases. Germline V lookup: CDR1 ENHRY, CDR2 SYGVKD. The CDR3, as DNA: TGTGCCATCAGTGACTCAGGGAACCTGGCGGGTTCACCCCTCCACTTT. Translation gives CAISDSGNLAGSPLHF.

This clonotype was recorded once. V and J are TRBV12-3 or TRBV12-4 and TRBJ2-7; TRBD1 agrees at 10 bases. The CDR3 sequence is 15 residues long. V lost 2 bases to trimming and J lost 5 bases; unmatched junction nucleotides: 6. Written as DNA, the CDR3 is TGTGCCAGCAGTTTAACCGGGACAGGGGACCACGAGCAGTACTTC. Translating gives CASSLTGTGDHEQYF.

The V and J genes are TRBV7-9 and TRBJ2-7, with 10 bases that match TRBD1. The CDR3 sequence is 14 residues long. After removal of 4 bases from V and 5 bases from J, the junction contained 5 bases not matched to a gene. Germline CDR1 SEHNR, CDR2 FQNEAQ (reference sequence). CDR3 protein: CASSSSDRGDEQYF. CDR3 bases: TGTGCCAGCAGCTCGTCGGACAGGGGGGACGAGCAGTACTTC.

In this sample, this clonotype turned up a few times. The chain couples TRBV7-6 to TRBJ2-7; D is perhaps TRBD2 (7 bases). Germline loops: CDR1 SGHVS, CDR2 FNYEAQ. V lost 7 bases and J lost 9, with 13 bases in between. The CDR3 totals 11 residues. The CDR3 loop reads CASNLAGAQYF. The CDR3 coding sequence is TGTGCCAGCAACCTGGCGGGGGCGCAGTACTTC.

This clonotype was seen only a few times. The chain recombines TRBV24-1 with TRBJ2-5; 7 positions agree with TRBD1. The CDR3 runs 14 residues. Germline V gives CDR1 KGHDR, CDR2 SFDVKD. Trimming cost V 6 bases and J 1 base; bases outside gene matches: 4. CDR3 coding DNA: TGTGCCACCAGTCACAGGGGATTCCAAGAGACCCAGTACTTC. Protein: CATSHRGFQETQYF.

This chain connects TRBV19 to TRBJ1-2; D is unresolved. V was cut by 3 bases and J by 4 bases, with 12 bases left in between. The V gene's germline CDR1 is LNHDA and CDR2 SQIVND (reference sequence). The length of the CDR3 is 14 residues. The CDR3 DNA follows: TGTGCCAGTAGTATTAGCGGCGCAGCCTATGGCTACACCTTC. This gives the protein CASSISGAAYGYTF.

This clonotype appeared a few times. V usage is TRBV7-2 and J usage is TRBJ2-5, with a tentative D call TRBD2 (5 bases). Germline V gene lookup returns CDR1 SGHTA and CDR2 FQGNSA. This CDR3 has 14 amino acids. V lost 5 bases and J lost 2, with 12 bases in between. CDR3 nucleotide sequence: TGTGCCAGCAGCCTGGTGGAGGAACAAGAGACCCAGTACTTC. It specifies CASSLVEEQETQYF.

The chain employs TRBV9 and TRBJ2-5; D might be TRBD1 (5 bases). The CDR3 contains 14 residues. Germline CDR1 SGDLS, CDR2 YYNGEE. The ends were cut back, 0 bases at V and 3 bases at J, with 9 bases in the middle. The CDR3 DNA is TGTGCCAGCAGCGTAGGTATCAGGGAAGAGACCCAGTACTTC. Amino acid sequence: CASSVGIREETQYF. Full variable domain (missing parts from reference TRBV9 and TRBJ2-5): DSGVTQTPKHLITATGQRVTLRCSPRSGDLSVYWYQQSLDQGLQFLIQYYNGEERAKGNILERFSAQQFPDLHSELNLSSLELGDSALYFCASSVGIREETQYFGPGTRLLVL.

Of note for this clonotype: It is likely a read error, because the conserved phenylalanine at the end of the CDR3 is missing. CDR3 residues: CASRDIAYEQYY. The CDR3 bases are TGTGCCAGCAGGGACATTGCCTACGAGCAGTACTAC. The rearrangement joins TRBV15 to TRBJ2-7; D perhaps matches TRBD1 (6 bases). The length of the CDR3 is 12 residues. Germline V CDR1 and CDR2: LNHNV, YYDKDF (reference sequence). Between the trimmed V and J ends, which lost 10 bases and 2 bases, there was a span of 12 bases.

This clonotype was counted only a few times. The genes are TRBV5-1 and TRBJ2-2; maybe TRBD2 (5 bases). The CDR3 sequence is 14 residues long. Trimming removed 4 bases from V and 5 bases from J, with 12 bases in between. Germline CDR1 reads SGHRS; CDR2 reads YFSETQ. The CDR3 is CASSRWETTGELFF. In DNA, the CDR3 is TGCGCCAGCAGCAGGTGGGAGACGACCGGGGAGCTGTTTTTT.

This clonotype was recorded many times. The V call is TRBV7-7, the J call TRBJ2-5; TRBD1 is a possible D gene (5 bases). The CDR3 spans 14 residues. V was clipped by 3 bases and J by 2 bases, with 10 bases between them. Germline assignment: CDR1 SSHAT and CDR2 FNYEAQ (reference sequence). CDR3 sequence reads: CASSFRAGQETQYF. The CDR3 DNA is TGTGCCAGCAGCTTCAGGGCAGGTCAAGAGACCCAGTACTTC.